The 29 T cell receptor beta chains in this list originate from one sample, sequenced in a study of cytomegalovirus exposure and HLA in healthy donors. The PCR ran on 60 Vbeta and 13 Jbeta primers. The protocol was immunoSEQ multiplex PCR, while the TCRdb copy is restricted to in-frame clones and leaves out a portion. The sample consists of roughly 160,000 clones, less than 75% of them appearing once. The sequenced material came from PBMCs. All receptors come from a girl aged 5-17 years in good health and CMV-seronegative.

The V gene is TRBV15, the J gene TRBJ2-3, with D possibly being TRBD1 (7 bases). Trimming left V 1 base short and J 4 bases short, with 18 bases between. This CDR3 has 17 amino acids. Per the germline V gene, CDR1 is LNHNV and CDR2 is YYDKDF (reference sequence). The CDR3 protein is CATSRARQGGEADTQYF. DNA for the CDR3: TGTGCCACCAGCAGAGCCAGACAGGGAGGAGAGGCAGATACGCAGTATTTT.

The gene calls are TRBV21-1 and TRBJ2-7; no DNA check was done on the table's D call, TRBD1. TRBV21-1 is shown as a pseudogene. The CDR3 contains 14 residues. CDR3 sequence: CASSCTARAYEQYF. CDR3 DNA: TGTGCCAGCAGCTGTACGGCCAGGGCGTACGAGCAGTACTTC.

V gene TRBV10-1 combines with J gene TRBJ2-1; 9 bases are a match to TRBD2. V dropped 4 bases and J dropped 2; count of bases not matched to a gene: 3. The CDR3 runs 15 residues. Germline lookup yields CDR1 WNHNN and CDR2 SYGVQD (reference sequence). Written as DNA, the CDR3 is TGCGCCAGCAGTGGGGGCGGGGGGGCCTACAATGAGCAGTTCTTC. Its protein product is CASSGGGGAYNEQFF.

This chain links TRBV12-5 with TRBJ1-2, with a tentative D call TRBD1 (6 bases). Germline CDR1 LGHNT, CDR2 FRNRAP. The CDR3 contains 16 residues. The V end was cut by 0 bases, the J end by 5 bases, with 16 bases between. The CDR3 coding sequence is TGTGCTAGTGGTTTGGTACTCAGGGGCAGATCTTATGGCTACACCTTC. It specifies CASGLVLRGRSYGYTF. The whole variable domain, filled in from reference TRBV12-5 and TRBJ1-2, reads DARVTQTPRHKVTEMGQEVTMRCQPILGHNTVFWYRQTMMQGLELLAYFRNRAPLDDSGMPKDRFSAEMPDATLATLKIQPSEPRDSAVYFCASGLVLRGRSYGYTFGSGTRLTVV.

The CDR3 DNA follows: TGTGCCAGCAGTCCACAGATTTATAGCAATCAGCCCCAGCATTTT. This codes for CASSPQIYSNQPQHF. The chain employs TRBV27 and TRBJ1-5; D remains unclear. Trimming removed 5 bases from V and 0 bases from J, with 11 bases in between. The CDR3 is made up of 15 amino acids. Germline loops: CDR1 MNHEY, CDR2 SMNVEV (reference sequence).

The rearrangement joins TRBV10-3 to TRBJ1-2; maybe TRBD1 (5 bases). CDR1 and CDR2 from the germline V gene are ENHRY and SYGVKD. Trimming took off 7 bases at V and 4 bases at J, with 19 bases between the two ends. This CDR3 spans 15 amino acids. This CDR3 reads CAIIGAPGSSYGYTF. CDR3 DNA: TGTGCCATCATAGGGGCACCGGGCTCATCCTATGGCTACACCTTC.

Ten or more counts support this clone. The chain uses TRBV5-6 and TRBJ2-3; D remains ambiguous. Germline CDR1 SGHDT, CDR2 YYEEEE. V was clipped by 0 bases and J by 2 bases, with 7 bases between them. The CDR3 has 14 residues. The CDR3 DNA follows: TGTGCCAGCAGCTTGGGGCAGGCCACAGATACGCAGTATTTT. This encodes CASSLGQATDTQYF.

The chain combines TRBV6-6 with TRBJ2-3, with D unresolved. Germline values: CDR1 MNHNY, CDR2 SVGAGI (reference sequence). This CDR3 is built from 15 residues. Trimming shortened V by 10 bases and J by 4 bases, and 21 bases separated the two germline ends. The CDR3 reads CATIPQPQRADTQYF. As DNA, the CDR3 is TGTGCCACCATTCCCCAACCCCAGCGCGCAGATACGCAGTATTTT.

The V gene is TRBV14, the J gene TRBJ1-2; D call uncertain. V lost 2 bases and J 6 bases, leaving 7 bases between the germline ends. From germline, CDR1 is SGHDN and CDR2 FVKESK. The CDR3 extends over 12 amino acids. The CDR3: CASSQNFDGYTF. The CDR3 nucleotides are TGTGCCAGCAGCCAAAATTTCGATGGCTACACCTTC. The full variable domain, in which reference TRBV14 and TRBJ1-2 provide the parts outside the CDR3, is EAGVTQFPSHSVIEKGQTVTLRCDPISGHDNLYWYRRVMGKEIKFLLHFVKESKQDESGMPNNRFLAERTGGTYSTLKVQPAELEDSGVYFCASSQNFDGYTFGSGTRLTVV.

The rearrangement links TRBV5-5 to TRBJ1-2, with TRBD1 matching 11 bases. The CDR3 is made up of 13 amino acids. Germline values: CDR1 SGHKS, CDR2 YYEKEE (reference sequence). The J segment lost 3 bases and the V segment lost 9 bases, leaving 4 bases of the junction unmatched. The CDR3 is CATQGQGDYGYTF. CDR3 DNA: TGTGCCACCCAGGGACAGGGGGACTATGGCTACACCTTC.

J is TRBJ1-1 and V is TRBV7-9; D remains unclear. The length of the CDR3 is 14 residues. Germline values: CDR1 SEHNR, CDR2 FQNEAQ (reference sequence). Trimming cost V 1 base and J 5 bases, with 11 bases left between them. The DNA of the CDR3 is TGTGCCAGCAGCTTAGGAGAGATTCAAACTGAAGCTTTCTTT. Translating it yields CASSLGEIQTEAFF. The full variable domain, its missing parts supplied by reference TRBV7-9 and TRBJ1-1, is DTGVSQNPRHKITKRGQNVTFRCDPISEHNRLYWYRQTLGQGPEFLTYFQNEAQLEKSRLLSDRFSAERPKGSFSTLEIQRTEQGDSAMYLCASSLGEIQTEAFFGQGTRLTVV.

The chain links TRBV9 to TRBJ2-2; TRBD1 might be the D (6 bases). The CDR3 has 17 residues. Germline V gene lookup returns CDR1 SGDLS and CDR2 YYNGEE. Trimming stripped 0 bases from V and 3 bases from J, with 15 bases between. The CDR3, as DNA: TGTGCCAGCAGCGTAGTGTCCAGGGGTGGTTACACCGGGGAGCTGTTTTTT. It specifies CASSVVSRGGYTGELFF.

The chain is built from TRBV6-5 and TRBJ2-7; D is ambiguous. Trimming left V 10 bases short and J 7 bases short, with 17 bases between. The germline CDR1 and CDR2 sequences are MNHEY and SVGAGI. The CDR3 covers 12 residues. CDR3 nucleotides: TGTGCCACCCGAACCGCTTACGAGGAGCAGTACTTC. Residues: CATRTAYEEQYF.

CDR3 protein: CASSQLRAGPNTGELFF. CDR3 in DNA: TGTGCCAGCAGCCAACTTAGAGCGGGGCCGAACACCGGGGAGCTGTTTTTT. The chain couples TRBV4-2 to TRBJ2-2; TRBD2 agrees at 7 bases. Germline CDR1 is LGHNA and CDR2 is YNFKEQ. The CDR3 length is 17 residues. V lost 2 bases and J lost 0; bases outside the gene matches: 6.

V and J are TRBV18 and TRBJ1-1; 7 bases are a match to TRBD1. Germline assignment: CDR1 KGHSH and CDR2 LQKENI. V lost 2 bases, J lost 2 bases, and 2 bases stayed unmatched. The CDR3 loop spans 14 amino acids. CDR3 bases: TGTGCCAGCTCACCAGGGACAGCAAACACTGAAGCTTTCTTT. Protein sequence: CASSPGTANTEAFF. Filled out from reference TRBV18 and TRBJ1-1, the complete variable domain reads NAGVMQNPRHLVRRRGQEARLRCSPMKGHSHVYWYRQLPEEGLKFMVYLQKENIIDESGMPKERFSAEFPKEGPSILRIQQVVRGDSAAYFCASSPGTANTEAFFGQGTRLTVV.

The CDR3 loop reads CASRAGVQETQYF. The CDR3 DNA reads TGTGCCAGCAGGGCGGGGGTTCAAGAGACCCAGTACTTC. The V call is TRBV2, the J call TRBJ2-5; TRBD2 matches at 7 bases. The CDR3 has 13 residues. V was clipped by 6 bases and J by 2 bases; unmatched bases: 3. The germline CDR1 and CDR2 sequences are SNHLY and FYNNEI.

V usage is TRBV30 and J usage is TRBJ2-7; 7 bases are shared with TRBD2. Germline CDR1 reads GTSNPN; CDR2 reads SVGIG (reference sequence). CDR3 length equals 13 residues. J was trimmed by 1 base and V by 5 bases; bases with no gene match: 5. DNA for the CDR3: TGTGCCTGGGTCGGGGGGAGGTCCTACGAGCAGTACTTC. Encoded protein: CAWVGGRSYEQYF. Full variable domain (remainder filled in from reference TRBV30 and TRBJ2-7): SQTIHQWPATLVQPVGSPLSLECTVEGTSNPNLYWYRQAAGRGLQLLFYSVGIGQISSEVPQNLSASRPQDRQFILSSKKLLLSDSGFYLCAWVGGRSYEQYFGPGTRLTVT.

This rearrangement joins TRBV2 to TRBJ1-4; tentatively, D is TRBD1 (5 bases). The germline V gene encodes CDR1 SNHLY and CDR2 FYNNEI. This CDR3 contains 15 residues. Trimming stripped 6 bases from V and 0 bases from J, with 11 bases between. The CDR3 spells CASSFTGATNEKLFF. The CDR3 coding sequence is TGTGCCAGCAGCTTCACAGGCGCAACTAATGAAAAACTGTTTTTT.

The chain links TRBV6-1 to TRBJ1-6, with 8 bases matching TRBD1. With V trimmed by 2 bases and J by 11 bases, 8 bases remained unmatched. Germline CDR1 and CDR2: MNHNS and SASEGT. This CDR3 has 15 residues. The CDR3 spells CASSELGQAGTPLHF. In nucleotides, the CDR3 is TGTGCCAGCAGTGAACTGGGACAGGCTGGAACACCCCTCCACTTT.

The rearrangement links TRBV7-8 to TRBJ1-1, with TRBD1 matching 8 bases. V was pared by 5 bases and J by 5 bases, with 4 bases of the junction left unmatched. The CDR3 totals 13 residues. The germline CDR1 and CDR2 sequences are SGHVS and FQNEAQ. The CDR3 DNA reads as TGTGCCAGCAGCGCGGGACAGGCAACTGAAGCTTTCTTT. Protein: CASSAGQATEAFF.

The chain employs TRBV19 and TRBJ1-6, with D possibly being TRBD1 (5 bases). Germline lookup yields CDR1 LNHDA and CDR2 SQIVND (reference sequence). The V end was cut by 7 bases, the J end by 0 bases, with 16 bases between. There are 17 residues in the CDR3. DNA of the CDR3: TGTGCCAGTAACCGGGGGAGGGGAGACTCCTATAATTCACCCCTCCACTTT. It yields the protein CASNRGRGDSYNSPLHF.

This clone showed up just a few times. The chain uses TRBV6-5 and TRBJ1-2; 10 positions agree with TRBD1. Trimming took 6 bases from V and 6 from J; bases not matched to a gene: 10. The CDR3 contains 15 residues. Germline loops: CDR1 MNHEY, CDR2 SVGAGI. DNA for the CDR3: TGTGCCAGCAGCTGGACAGGGGGAGGAGGAAATGGCTACACCTTC. Protein product: CASSWTGGGGNGYTF.

The genes are TRBV14 and TRBJ2-3; D possibly corresponds to TRBD2 (5 bases). V lost 1 base, J lost 4 bases, and 12 bases lay in between. CDR1 SGHDN and CDR2 FVKESK come from the germline V gene. This CDR3 region has 15 residues. DNA for the CDR3: TGTGCCAGCAGCCAAGGGACTGGGTTCGCAGATACGCAGTATTTT. Translating gives CASSQGTGFADTQYF.

The gene calls are TRBV19 and TRBJ1-6; D possibly corresponds to TRBD1 (6 bases). Germline values: CDR1 LNHDA, CDR2 SQIVND (reference sequence). The V end lost 4 bases, the J end lost 6 bases, and 16 bases lay between the germline ends. The CDR3 has 16 residues. The CDR3 coding sequence is TGTGCCAGTAGTAAGCAGGCGACCAGGGGTAATTCACCCCTCCACTTT. Protein sequence: CASSKQATRGNSPLHF.

The chain is built from TRBV4-1 and TRBJ2-2, with TRBD1 identical over 9 bases. V lost 3 bases to trimming and J lost 7 bases; unmatched junction nucleotides: 6. Germline CDR1 MGHRA, CDR2 YSYEKL. This CDR3 has 15 amino acids. CDR3 protein: CASSQIQGAIGELFF. The CDR3 coding sequence is TGCGCCAGCAGCCAGATACAGGGGGCGATCGGGGAGCTGTTTTTT.

This chain connects TRBV29-1 to TRBJ2-1, with D tentatively TRBD1 (6 bases). The CDR3 is 15 amino acids. CDR1 is SQVTM, CDR2 ANQGSEA, per germline. The V gene lost 6 bases and the J gene lost 7 bases, with 22 bases spanning the gap. The CDR3 loop is CSVSPPGHQLNEQFF. CDR3 DNA sequence: TGCAGCGTATCTCCACCGGGACACCAATTGAATGAGCAGTTCTTC.

This chain joins TRBV6-6 and TRBJ1-1, with D possibly TRBD1 on 6 matching bases. CDR1 and CDR2 from the germline V gene are MNHNY and SVGAGI (reference sequence). V lost 4 bases, J lost 2 bases, and 14 bases lay in between. The CDR3 contains 15 residues. The CDR3 is CASSLAGTSNTEAFF. The CDR3 bases are TGTGCCAGCAGTTTAGCCGGGACATCAAACACTGAAGCTTTCTTT.

A few counts support this clone. CDR3 loop: CASSLGLEMETQYF. The CDR3, as DNA: TGTGCCAGCAGCTTGGGACTCGAGATGGAGACCCAGTACTTC. V gene TRBV5-4 combines with J gene TRBJ2-5; D is ambiguous. The CDR3 spans 14 residues. Germline assignment: CDR1 SGHNT and CDR2 YYREEE (reference sequence). Trimming cost V 0 bases and J 5 bases, with 11 bases left between them.

This chain connects TRBV5-1 to TRBJ2-7; tentatively, D is TRBD1 (6 bases). The CDR3 length is 14 residues. With 7 bases removed from V and 3 bases from J, the gap between germline ends came to 17 bases. Germline loops: CDR1 SGHRS, CDR2 YFSETQ. The CDR3 coding sequence is TGCGCCAGCGCTAGGGGGTGGGATAGCTACGAGCAGTACTTC. Residues: CASARGWDSYEQYF.